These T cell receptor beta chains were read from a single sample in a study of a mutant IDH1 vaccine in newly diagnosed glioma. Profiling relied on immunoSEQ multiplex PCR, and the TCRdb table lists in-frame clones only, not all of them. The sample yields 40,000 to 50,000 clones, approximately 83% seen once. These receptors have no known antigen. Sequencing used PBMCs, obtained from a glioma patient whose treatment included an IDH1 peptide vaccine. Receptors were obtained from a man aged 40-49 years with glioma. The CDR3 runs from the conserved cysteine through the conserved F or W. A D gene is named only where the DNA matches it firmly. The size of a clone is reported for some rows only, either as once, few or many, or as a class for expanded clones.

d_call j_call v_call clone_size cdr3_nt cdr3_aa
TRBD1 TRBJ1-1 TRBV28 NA TGTGCCAGCAGTTTTCAATGGACAGGGGGCGGTGGTGAAGCTTTCTTT CASSFQWTGGGGEAFF
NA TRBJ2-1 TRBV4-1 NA TGCGCCAGCAGCCAAGACCGGGATTTTGAGCAGTTCTTC CASSQDRDFEQFF
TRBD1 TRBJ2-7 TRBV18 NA TGTGCCAGCTCACTGATCCCGGGACAGGGCTACGAGCAGTACTTC CASSLIPGQGYEQYF
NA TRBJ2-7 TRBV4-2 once TGTGCCAGCAGCCAAGATTCGTGGCCTAGCGCCCTCTACGAGCAGTACTTC CASSQDSWPSALYEQYF
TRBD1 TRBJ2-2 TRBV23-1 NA TGCGCCAGCAGTCAATCAGGAAGACAGGGTTTCAACACCGGGGAGCTGTTTTTT CASSQSGRQGFNTGELFF
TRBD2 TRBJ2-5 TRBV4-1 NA TGCGCCAGCAGCCAAGATGTTCGAGCGGGAGGGCGGCAAGAGACCCAGTACTTC CASSQDVRAGGRQETQYF
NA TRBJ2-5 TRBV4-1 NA TGCGCCAGCAGCCAAGTTGGCGGCGAGGGACAAGAGACCCAGTACTTC CASSQVGGEGQETQYF
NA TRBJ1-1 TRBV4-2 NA TGTGCCAGCAATAATAAAGCGGGGCCCGAAGCTTTCTTT CASNNKAGPEAFF
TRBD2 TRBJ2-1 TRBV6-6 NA TGTGCCAGCAGTACGGGACTAGCCTACAATGAGCAGTTCTTC CASSTGLAYNEQFF
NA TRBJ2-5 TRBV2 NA TGTGCCAGCAGTGAAGCGGGGGGCGGCCTTCAAGAGACCCAGTACTTC CASSEAGGGLQETQYF
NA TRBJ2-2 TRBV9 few TGTGCCAGCAGCCCCCACGGCGCAGAGGGCGGGGAGCTGTTTTTT CASSPHGAEGGELFF
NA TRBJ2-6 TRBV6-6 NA TGTGCCAGCAGCGACAGGTTTGGGGCCAACGTCCTGACTTTC CASSDRFGANVLTF
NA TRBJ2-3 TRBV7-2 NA TGTGCCAGCAGCCCACGAACGACGGGGGGCACGGATACGCAGTATTTT CASSPRTTGGTDTQYF
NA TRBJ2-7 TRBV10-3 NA TGTGCCAGCTCGTACACCTACGAGCAGTACTTC CASSYTYEQYF
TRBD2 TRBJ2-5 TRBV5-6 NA TGTGCCAGCAGCTTGTCTGGGACTAGCGGCCAAGAGACCCAGTACTTC CASSLSGTSGQETQYF
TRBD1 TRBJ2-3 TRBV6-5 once TGTGCCAGCGCAACGTGGCAGGGGGCAGCAGATACGCAGTATTTT CASATWQGAADTQYF
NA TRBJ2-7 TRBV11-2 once TGTGCCAGCAGCTTTCAGAAGGTTTCCTACGAGCAGTACTTC CASSFQKVSYEQYF
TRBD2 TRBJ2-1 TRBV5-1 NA TGCGCCAGCAGCCTAAGATCCGGGAGGGCCCTGAATGAGCAGTTCTTC CASSLRSGRALNEQFF
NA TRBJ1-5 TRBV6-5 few TGTGCCAGCAGTTATGGGACGTCCGGCAATCAGCCCCAGCATTTT CASSYGTSGNQPQHF
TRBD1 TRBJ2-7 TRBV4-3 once TGCGCCAGCAGCCCGCACGGACAGGGGGCCGAGCAGTACTTC CASSPHGQGAEQYF
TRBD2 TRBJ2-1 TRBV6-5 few TGTGCCAGCAGTTACGACGGGACTAAGTCCAATGAGCAGTTCTTC CASSYDGTKSNEQFF
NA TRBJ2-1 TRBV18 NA TGTGCCAGCTCACCGGAAGGCGGCGCCATCTACAATGAGCAGTTCTTC CASSPEGGAIYNEQFF
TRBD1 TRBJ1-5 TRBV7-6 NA TGTGCCAGCAGCCGATCAGGGGGGGGTCAGCCCCAGCATTTT CASSRSGGGQPQHF
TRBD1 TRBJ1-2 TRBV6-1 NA TGTGCTACAGCCTGGACAGGAGTCTATGGCTACACCTTC CATAWTGVYGYTF
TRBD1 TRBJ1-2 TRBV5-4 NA TGTGCCAGCAGCCGGGACAGGGCATCTAGCTACACCTTC CASSRDRASSYTF
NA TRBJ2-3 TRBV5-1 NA TGCGCCAGCAGCTTGGTGATCTGGTCAGATACGCAGTATTTT CASSLVIWSDTQYF
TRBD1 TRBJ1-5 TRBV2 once TGTGCCAGCAGTGGGACAGGGGGCCCTAATCAGCCCCAGCATTTT CASSGTGGPNQPQHF
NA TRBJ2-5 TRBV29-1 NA TGCAGCGTTCTGCCAGGGAAAGAGACCCAGTACTTC CSVLPGKETQYF
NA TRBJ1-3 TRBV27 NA TGTGCCAGCAGTTTAAGAGGTGGAAACACCATATATTTT CASSLRGGNTIYF
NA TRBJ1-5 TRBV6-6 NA TGTGCCAGCAGTTACGAGCGAGGGGAGCCCCAGCATTTT CASSYERGEPQHF
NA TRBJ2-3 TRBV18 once TGTGCCAGCTCGGACGGGGGCACAGATACGCAGTATTTT CASSDGGTDTQYF
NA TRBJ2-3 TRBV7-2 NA TGTGCCAGCAGCCGGACCCCGCTTAGCACAGATACGCAGTATTTT CASSRTPLSTDTQYF
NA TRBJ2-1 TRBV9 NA TGTGCCAGCAGCCATGGGGCGGTCGGTGAGCAGTTCTTC CASSHGAVGEQFF
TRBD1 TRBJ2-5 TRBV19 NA TGTGCCAGTAGTATAAAGCGTTTGCGGGGGACAGGGGAGACCCAGTACTTC CASSIKRLRGTGETQYF
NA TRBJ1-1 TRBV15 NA TGTGCCACCAGCAGAGGGCGCGGACCGAACACTGAAGCTTTCTTT CATSRGRGPNTEAFF
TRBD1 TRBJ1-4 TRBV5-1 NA TGCGCCAGCAGCCCGGGACAGGGCGCTCGTGAAAAACTGTTTTTT CASSPGQGAREKLFF
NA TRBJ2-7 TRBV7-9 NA TGTGCCAGCAGCCCTACATCTACTGCCCAAGGCGAGCAGTACTTC CASSPTSTAQGEQYF
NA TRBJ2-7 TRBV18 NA TGTGCCAGCTCACCTGTCGGCGACCCCTACGAGCAGTACTTC CASSPVGDPYEQYF
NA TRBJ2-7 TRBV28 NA TGTGCCAGCAGTTTCCCCTGGGCGTCAAGCTCCTACGAGCAGTACTTC CASSFPWASSSYEQYF
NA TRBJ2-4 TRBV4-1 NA TGCGCCAGCAGCCAAGACGACATGCCGTCCCTAGCCAAAAACATTCAGTACTTC CASSQDDMPSLAKNIQYF
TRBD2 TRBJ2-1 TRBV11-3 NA TGTGCCAGCAGCTCGCTAGCGGGAGAGGCCAATGAGCAGTTCTTC CASSSLAGEANEQFF
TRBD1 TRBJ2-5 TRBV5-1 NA TGCGCCAGCAGCTCGACAGGGGATGAGGAGACCCAGTACTTC CASSSTGDEETQYF
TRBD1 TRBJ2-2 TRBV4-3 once TGCGCCAGCAGCCAACAGCAGGGGGCTGGGGAGCTGTTTTTT CASSQQQGAGELFF
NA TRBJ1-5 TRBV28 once TGTGCCAGCAGTTTGAGGGTACCCCAGCATTTT CASSLRVPQHF
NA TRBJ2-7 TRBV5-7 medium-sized TGTGCCAGCAGCTTTCCAGGGGCTACCTCCTACGAGCAGTACTTC CASSFPGATSYEQYF
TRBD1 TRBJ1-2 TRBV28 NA TGTGCCAGCATTCAGGGGGAACGGTATTATGGCTACACCTTC CASIQGERYYGYTF
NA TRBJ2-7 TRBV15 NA TGTGCCACCAGCAGTTCGTGGACGGACTTTACCTACGAGCAGTACTTC CATSSSWTDFTYEQYF
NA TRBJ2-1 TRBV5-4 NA TGTGCCAGCAGCAGGGCCTACTCCTACAATGAGCAGTTCTTC CASSRAYSYNEQFF
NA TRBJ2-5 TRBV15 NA TGTGCCACCAGCAGAGAAGTAAGGGTTTGGGAGACCCAGTACTTC CATSREVRVWETQYF
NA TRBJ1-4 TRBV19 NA TGTGCCAGTAGTCCACAAATGACAGGAGCCGATAATGAAAAACTGTTTTTT CASSPQMTGADNEKLFF
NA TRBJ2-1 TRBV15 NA TGTGCCACCAGCCCCCGGTCGTTCGATGAGCAGTTCTTC CATSPRSFDEQFF
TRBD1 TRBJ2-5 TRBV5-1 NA TGCGCCAGCAGCTCGGGACAGATCCCAGAGACCCAGTACTTC CASSSGQIPETQYF
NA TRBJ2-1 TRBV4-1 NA TGCGCCAGCAGCCAAGTCAAAGCAAGCCAATTGAATGAGCAGTTCTTC CASSQVKASQLNEQFF